The rows below give T cell receptor beta chains drawn from one sample of a study of T cells in Graves' hyperthyroidism and ophthalmopathy. Each CDR3 protein gets one entry after TCRdb re-called the multiplex PCR reads with MiXCR. The sample lists tens of thousands of distinct CDR3 sequences, around 55% occurring once. What was sequenced was peripheral blood or thyroid tissue (not recorded which). The receptors here all came from a man in his late teens or twenties with Graves' hyperthyroidism. CDR3s include the opening cysteine and the closing phenylalanine or tryptophan. D genes are given only for firm matches. The size field is filled for only some rows; it gives once, few, many or a size class.

clone_size	v_call	j_call	d_call	cdr3_length	cdr3_aa	cdr3_nt
medium-sized	TRBV15	TRBJ1-1	NA	14	CATSLGTLNTEAFF	TGTGCCACCAGCTTGGGGACACTGAACACTGAAGCTTTCTTT
many	TRBV20-1	TRBJ2-5	TRBD1	14	CSARKTGVGETQYF	TGCAGTGCTAGAAAAACAGGGGTAGGGGAGACCCAGTACTTC
NA	TRBV5-1	TRBJ2-5	NA	14	CASSTGDEQETQYF	TGCGCCAGCAGCACCGGGGACGAGCAAGAGACCCAGTACTTC
NA	TRBV25-1	TRBJ2-7	NA	11	CASTNSYEQYF	TGTGCCAGCACCAACTCCTACGAGCAGTACTTC
large	TRBV20-1	TRBJ2-7	NA	11	CSARAIYEQYF	TGCAGTGCTAGAGCGATATACGAGCAGTACTTC
few	TRBV15	TRBJ2-7	NA	14	CATRRGGATYEQYF	TGTGCCACCCGCCGTGGCGGGGCAACCTACGAGCAGTACTTC
NA	TRBV19	TRBJ1-1	TRBD1	13	CASRDSWNTEAFF	TGTGCCAGCCGGGACAGTTGGAACACTGAAGCTTTCTTT
NA	TRBV7-9	TRBJ1-4	NA	15	CASSYGRGGNEKLFF	TGTGCCAGCAGCTACGGGAGAGGGGGGAATGAAAAACTGTTTTTT
many	TRBV7-2	TRBJ1-1	NA	13	CASSRVMNTEAFF	TGTGCCAGCAGCAGGGTTATGAACACTGAAGCTTTCTTT
NA	TRBV20-1	TRBJ1-6	TRBD1	19	CSARPTRDRAFSYNSSLHF	TGCAGTGCTAGACCAACCCGGGACAGGGCATTCTCCTATAATTCATCCCTCCACTTT
many	TRBV4-2	TRBJ2-2	NA	12	CASTPRSGELFF	TGTGCCAGCACCCCCCGATCCGGGGAGCTGTTTTTT
NA	TRBV29-1	TRBJ2-7	TRBD1	14	CSVTGTGGVDEQYF	TGCAGCGTTACAGGGACAGGGGGTGTCGACGAGCAGTACTTC
many	TRBV4-3	TRBJ1-1	TRBD1	14	CASSHLTGANEVFF	TGCGCCAGCAGCCATCTTACAGGGGCTAATGAAGTTTTCTTT
many	TRBV27	TRBJ1-6	NA	13	CASMTGRNSPPHF	TGTGCCAGCATGACAGGCCGGAATTCACCCCCCCACTTT
NA	TRBV5-6	TRBJ1-1	TRBD1	14	CASSSADRGTEAFF	TGTGCCAGCAGCTCAGCCGACAGGGGCACTGAAGCTTTCTTT
NA	TRBV7-8	TRBJ1-3	NA	15	CASSLEASSGNTIYF	TGTGCCAGCAGCCTAGAGGCAAGCTCTGGAAACACCATATATTTT
NA	TRBV18	TRBJ2-3	NA	13	CASSPTGDSLPYF	TGTGCCAGCTCACCGACCGGAGACTCTCTGCCGTATTTT
NA	TRBV7-2	TRBJ2-7	NA	11	CVSSYSYEQYF	TGTGTCAGCAGCTACTCCTACGAGCAGTACTTC
NA	TRBV5-4	TRBJ1-2	TRBD1	14	CASSDPDRVRGHTF	TGTGCCAGCAGCGACCCGGACAGGGTTCGGGGCCACACCTTC
NA	TRBV20-1	TRBJ1-2	TRBD1	13	CSATQGEGYGYTF	TGCAGTGCCACTCAGGGGGAAGGCTATGGCTACACCTTC
NA	TRBV19	TRBJ2-7	TRBD1	14	CASSPPGTAYEQYF	TGTGCCAGTAGTCCCCCCGGGACAGCCTACGAGCAGTACTTC
NA	TRBV7-9	TRBJ2-7	NA	14	CASSPGAGYYEQYF	TGTGCCAGCAGCCCCGGGGCAGGGTACTACGAGCAGTACTTC
NA	TRBV10-3	TRBJ1-6	NA	14	CAISDFPRGSPLHF	TGTGCCATCAGTGACTTTCCCCGAGGGTCTCCCCTCCACTTT
NA	TRBV5-1	TRBJ2-7	NA	12	CASSLEGHEQYF	TGCGCCAGCAGCTTGGAGGGGCACGAGCAGTACTTC
NA	TRBV19	TRBJ2-6	TRBD1	18	CASSEGQGAHSGANVLTF	TGTGCCAGTAGTGAAGGACAGGGGGCGCATTCTGGGGCCAACGTCCTGACTTTC
NA	TRBV6-5	TRBJ2-7	NA	11	CAISDVAEQYF	TGTGCCATCAGTGATGTGGCCGAGCAGTACTTC
NA	TRBV5-1	TRBJ2-7	TRBD2	14	CASSLSGGSYEQYF	TGCGCCAGCAGCTTGTCGGGGGGCTCCTACGAGCAGTACTTC
NA	TRBV12-3/TRBV12-4	TRBJ2-5	NA	12	CASTKQFETQYF	TGTGCCAGCACCAAACAGTTCGAGACCCAGTACTTC
many	TRBV20-1	TRBJ2-7	NA	14	CSARGLRSTNEQYF	TGCAGTGCTAGAGGACTCAGATCTACTAACGAGCAGTACTTC
many	TRBV4-3	TRBJ2-5	NA	14	CASSQDSVKETQYF	TGCGCCAGCAGCCAAGATAGCGTAAAAGAGACCCAGTACTTC
NA	TRBV20-1	TRBJ2-5	TRBD2	15	CSARSASGRSETQYF	TGCAGTGCTAGATCAGCTAGCGGGAGATCAGAGACCCAGTACTTC
NA	TRBV20-1	TRBJ2-7	NA	15	CSAPSGNPGSYEQYF	TGCAGTGCTCCCTCAGGGAACCCGGGCTCCTACGAGCAGTACTTC